This T cell receptor beta chain was recovered during a study of T cell responses to AZD1222 COVID-19 vaccine (dated by TCRdb to about 2021). In the study overall: A total of 233 trial participants underwent TCR sequencing, of whom approximately 210 received two doses of AZD1222 and about 25 received two doses of the MenACWY control vaccine. Trial participants were enrolled by age into subgroups of 18-55, 56-69 and 70-plus years, and around 150, 29 and 61 TCR-sequenced participants, respectively, were included in these subgroups. The paper as a whole reports these results and caveats: Because no day 14 peak-response samples were available, the repertoires could be characterized only after the peak T cell response. Participants were mostly white British and included more females than males, and it was suggested by the authors that clonal diversity may have been underestimated. A significant rise in spike-specific TCR breadth and depth was observed after two AZD1222 doses relative to day 0 and relative to MenACWY recipients. Reportedly, almost half of the unique spike-specific TCRs recognized epitopes lying outside the regions that are mutated in the B.1.351 and B.1.1.7 variants. The vaccine-associated CD4 TCRs covered the entire spike protein, and the dominant responses fell in regions 160-218 and 743-854. In the small 56-69-year group, the increase in depth fell short of significance, most likely because of low power. Only five to seven AZD1222 recipients were SARS-CoV-2 seropositive at baseline, limiting conclusions about previously exposed vaccinees.

Per the publication, the time point label means: baseline before first vaccination. This specimen's treatment or condition label, per the study, means: meningococcal conjugate vaccine given as trial control. Vaccinee samples were obtained from the UK trials COV001 and COV002, which included a single-blind randomized controlled phase 2/3 trial of AZD1222 (ChAdOx1 nCoV-19) in healthy adults. For TCRbeta chain sequencing, PBMC samples from trial participants were taken at day 0 and at day 28 after the second dose. With regard to this clone: It has no known antigen specificity. No base qualities exist here, and no much larger clone lies one base off it.

The CDR3 regions of human TCRbeta chains were analyzed by immunosequencing. As for how the authors treated the data: Repertoire TCRs were matched against a reference library of SARS-CoV-2-specific TCRs generated with the MIRA antigen-specificity platform. Breadth was defined as the fraction of unique TCRs that were SARS-CoV-2-associated. Depth was defined as the fraction of total T cells that were SARS-CoV-2-associated. Using the MIRA data, each spike-specific TCR was assigned both to the spike region to which the TCR was reactive and to a CD4 or CD8 class. Log10-transformed breadth and depth values were compared by one-way ANOVA with Sidak's multiple comparisons tests. Held by TCRdb, this immuneACCESS table contains in-frame sequences only and omits some clones. Under half of the omission traces to an unresolved V gene where checked; the cause of the rest is unknown. V and J calls and clone size come straight from that table; D and trimming were deduced from the DNA. Within this sample are fewer than 80,000 clones, with around 74% of them counted one time only. Around 25% of the sample goes to the ten largest clones.

The receptor comes from an adult in good health. The sample in question was peripheral blood, obtained on day 0 of MenACWY control vaccination.

At the DNA level, the sequence is TGTGCCAGCAGCCCCCGGGGAGGGTCGAGTGGCTACACCTTC. Its protein is CASSPRGGSSGYTF. The V gene is TRBV11-2 and the J gene is TRBJ1-2; no D gene is confidently identified. V sheds 5 bases and J sheds 7 bases, leaving 17 bases between their ends. CDR1 SGHAT and CDR2 FQNNGV were looked up in the germline V gene. The CDR3 holds 14 amino acids from the cysteine to the phenylalanine. CDR3 DNA only is kept here, 42 bases in frame from base 1.